This T cell receptor beta chain stems from a study of technical replicates of blood from a handful of donors. In this sample, this clone turned up once. Generated by immunoSEQ multiplex PCR, the TCRdb table keeps only in-frame clones and is missing some. The sample consists of about 69,000 clones, approximately 88% of them appearing once. The CDR3 length is 16 residues. V dropped 5 bases and J dropped 2; count of bases not matched to a gene: 5. From germline, CDR1 is SGDLS and CDR2 YYNGEE. The source material was PBMCs. This TCR was sampled from a human donor in good health. Some clones in this sample may be carry-over from other donors' samples. The chain has TRBV9 and TRBJ2-6; 9 bases match TRBD1. CDR3 sequence (DNA): TGTGCCAGCAGGGGGGGGACAGGGACTGGGGCCAACGTCCTGACTTTC. Translating gives CASRGGTGTGANVLTF.